A selection of T cell receptor beta chains follows, all from one sample in a study of cytomegalovirus exposure and HLA in healthy donors. Clones were read by immunoSEQ multiplex PCR, and TCRdb kept only the in-frame ones, dropping some. The repertoire holds fewer than 110,000 clones, almost 80% seen once, with 4% in the top ten. Sequenced sample: PBMCs. These receptors originate from a man aged 50 to 59 in good health and CMV-seropositive. The CDR3 runs from the conserved cysteine through the conserved F or W. D genes are given only for firm matches. Expanded clones get a size class; other rows say once, few or many, or leave the size out.

TGTGCCAGCAGTGAATCCTCCCCAGCGGGGGTACAGTTCTTC,CASSESSPAGVQFF,TRBD2,TRBV2,NA,TRBJ2-1
TGTGCCAGCAGCATACAGGGGGCCCCCGGGGAGCTGTTTTTT,CASSIQGAPGELFF,TRBD1,TRBV5-4,NA,TRBJ2-2
TGTGCCAGCAGTTTGGGCACATCTGAAGCTTTCTTT,CASSLGTSEAFF,NA,TRBV28,NA,TRBJ1-1
TGCGCCAGCAGCTTGGCGGACAGGGGGACTGAAGCTTTCTTT,CASSLADRGTEAFF,TRBD1,TRBV5-1,NA,TRBJ1-1
TGTGCCAGCTCACCAAATGCAGGGGTGGTGAGCTCCTACGAGCAGTACTTC,CASSPNAGVVSSYEQYF,NA,TRBV18,NA,TRBJ2-7
TGTGCCAGCAGCTTAGGGACTAGCGGGTTCTACGAGCAGTACTTC,CASSLGTSGFYEQYF,TRBD2,TRBV7-8,NA,TRBJ2-7
TGCGCCAGCAGCCCGGGGGGCGCAACTAATGAAAAACTGTTTTTT,CASSPGGATNEKLFF,NA,TRBV5-1,NA,TRBJ1-4
TGTGCCAGCAGCCAAGAAGGGACTAGCGGTCAGGCCTACGAGCAGTACTTC,CASSQEGTSGQAYEQYF,TRBD2,TRBV4-2,NA,TRBJ2-7
TGCAGCGTGAAAGGGGACAGGGTAGGGGAGCAGTACTTC,CSVKGDRVGEQYF,TRBD1,TRBV29-1,NA,TRBJ2-5
TGTGCCAGCAGACCGGGACAGAACACCGGGGAGCTGTTTTTT,CASRPGQNTGELFF,NA,TRBV6-1,NA,TRBJ2-2
TGTGCCAGCTCGGAACAGGGCAAAAACACCATATATTTT,CASSEQGKNTIYF,NA,TRBV18,NA,TRBJ1-3
TGTGCCAGTAGTATAGGTCTGGTGGAGGGAGGCGATGAGCAGTTCTTC,CASSIGLVEGGDEQFF,NA,TRBV19,NA,TRBJ2-1
TGTGCCAGCAGCGTAGAGCCTAGCGGGAGCTACGAGCAGTACTTC,CASSVEPSGSYEQYF,TRBD2,TRBV9,NA,TRBJ2-7
TGCGCCAGCAGTCACGCCTCTGACAGGGCTCAAGAGACCCAGTACTTC,CASSHASDRAQETQYF,TRBD1,TRBV5-1,NA,TRBJ2-5
TGTGCCAGCAGTGAACCTGGGACAGCGATACAAGAGACCCAGTACTTC,CASSEPGTAIQETQYF,TRBD1,TRBV6-1,few,TRBJ2-5
TGCAGCGTATTTACAGGGGAAGAGACCCAGTACTTC,CSVFTGEETQYF,TRBD1,TRBV29-1,NA,TRBJ2-5
TGTGCCAGCAGCTGGACTCCGGGAGGGAACGGGGAGCTGTTTTTT,CASSWTPGGNGELFF,TRBD2,TRBV7-2,NA,TRBJ2-2
TGTGCCAGCAGCCAAGAAGGGGGCTGGACAGATACGCAGTATTTT,CASSQEGGWTDTQYF,TRBD1,TRBV14,NA,TRBJ2-3
TGTGCCAGCAGCGTAGGTCGGGGGATCACCGGGGAGCTGTTTTTT,CASSVGRGITGELFF,NA,TRBV9,NA,TRBJ2-2
TGTGCCAGCAGCCCTCAGGGTTCCCGTCGATATGGCTACACCTTC,CASSPQGSRRYGYTF,NA,TRBV11-1,once,TRBJ1-2
TGTGCCAGTAGTGCGGGACAGGGACTGGCCGAGCAGTACTTC,CASSAGQGLAEQYF,TRBD1,TRBV19,NA,TRBJ2-7
TGTGCCAGCAGCCAACGGACTAGCGGGAGGATCACAGATACGCAGTATTTT,CASSQRTSGRITDTQYF,TRBD2,TRBV14,NA,TRBJ2-3
TGTGCCAGCTCACCACCGACTAGCGGGGGAAACTACAATGAGCAGTTCTTC,CASSPPTSGGNYNEQFF,TRBD2,TRBV18,NA,TRBJ2-1
TGTGCCAGCAGCTTGGCGGGGCCAGATACGCAGTATTTT,CASSLAGPDTQYF,NA,TRBV7-9,NA,TRBJ2-3
TGTGCCAGCAGTGAAGCGCTGCTATACGAGCAGTACTTC,CASSEALLYEQYF,NA,TRBV2,NA,TRBJ2-7
TGTGCCAGCAGTCTGCGGGAGGGCAGCTACGAGCAGTACTTC,CASSLREGSYEQYF,TRBD2,TRBV27,few,TRBJ2-7
TGTGCCAGTAGTACAATTGGAAACACCATATATTTT,CASSTIGNTIYF,NA,TRBV19,NA,TRBJ1-3
TGTGCCACCAGCACCCGACAGGGGGATAACTACGAGCAGTACTTC,CATSTRQGDNYEQYF,TRBD1,TRBV15,NA,TRBJ2-7
TGTGCCAGCAGCCAAGTCGGCGGAACTAGCACAGATACGCAGTATTTT,CASSQVGGTSTDTQYF,NA,TRBV14,NA,TRBJ2-3
TGTGCCAGCAGTGAATACTCTAACTATGGCTACACCTTC,CASSEYSNYGYTF,NA,TRBV25-1,NA,TRBJ1-2
TGCGCCAGCAGTTCGGACAGCGCGAACACTGAAGCTTTCTTT,CASSSDSANTEAFF,NA,TRBV5-1,NA,TRBJ1-1
TGTGCCAGCAGGAGACAGGGGCCGAACACTGAAGCTTTCTTT,CASRRQGPNTEAFF,TRBD1,TRBV27,NA,TRBJ1-1
TGTGCCAGCAGCGCAGGACAGGGGTTCACCGGGGAGCTGTTTTTT,CASSAGQGFTGELFF,TRBD1,TRBV7-6,NA,TRBJ2-2